Shown below are 15 T cell receptor beta chains from a single sample sequenced in a study of T cells in Graves' hyperthyroidism and ophthalmopathy. Amplified regions were TCR beta CDR3 sequences from RNA transcripts. Using the HTBI primer set, a first-round RT-PCR was run on the TCR CDR3. TCRdb re-called the multiplex PCR reads through MiXCR, storing one row per CDR3 protein. The profile shows approximately 380,000 distinct CDR3 sequences, over 12% of them singletons. Sequenced material: blood. These receptors all stem from a man over 45 with Graves' ophthalmopathy.

This clonotype has only a few counts. This chain links TRBV6-2 or TRBV6-3 with TRBJ2-1, with 10 bases aligning to TRBD1. The CDR3 has 14 amino acids. Germline values: CDR1 MNHEY, CDR2 SVGEGT. Trimming at V came to 6 bases and at J to 6 bases, leaving 5 bases not matched to a gene. As DNA, the CDR3 is TGTGCCAGCAGCAGACAGGGGGCCGCCAATGAGCAGTTCTTC. Translating gives CASSRQGAANEQFF.

This clonotype occurred many times. This sequence joins TRBV7-6 and TRBJ2-3; D gene uncertain. CDR3 size: 15 residues. In germline, CDR1 is SGHVS, CDR2 FNYEAQ. Trimming shortened V by 1 base and J by 7 bases, and 15 bases separated the two germline ends. The CDR3 region is CASSLVTGYMNTQYF. The CDR3 nucleotides are TGTGCCAGCAGCTTAGTTACGGGCTACATGAATACGCAGTATTTT.

A word on this clonotype: A read error is possible here, since a much larger clone lies one base away. V gene TRBV11-2 combines with J gene TRBJ1-4, with D tentatively TRBD1 (6 bases). The CDR3 sequence is 15 residues long. Germline assignment: CDR1 SGHAT and CDR2 FQNNGV. CDR3: CASSSRVGGWEKPFF. The CDR3 coding sequence is TGTGCCAGCAGCAGCCGGGTCGGGGGCTGGGAAAAACCGTTTTTT.

This clonotype was detected ten times or more. This chain uses TRBV28 with TRBJ2-3; D is possibly TRBD1 (6 bases). V dropped 5 bases and J dropped 0 bases, with 9 bases sitting between them. The CDR3 length is 14 residues. Germline V gives CDR1 MDHEN, CDR2 SYDVKM. The DNA for the CDR3 is TGTGCCAGCAGTGGGGACATAAGCACAGATACGCAGTATTTT. Protein: CASSGDISTDTQYF.

In its sample, this clonotype was seen many times. The CDR3, as DNA: TGTGCCAGCAGTCAGGGTACCAAGAACACTGAAGCTTTCTTT. This sequence encodes CASSQGTKNTEAFF. The chain has TRBV6-1 and TRBJ1-1; TRBD1 is a possible D gene (5 bases). The CDR3 runs to 14 residues. CDR1 MNHNS and CDR2 SASEGT come from the germline V gene. V lost 5 bases and J lost 1, with 11 bases in between.

This chain uses TRBV5-1 with TRBJ1-5, with a weak D call TRBD1 (5 bases). V was clipped by 0 bases and J by 0 bases, with 10 bases between them. The CDR3 runs to 16 residues. Germline CDR1 is SGHRS and CDR2 is YFSETQ. The CDR3 loop reads CASSLDGDYSNQPQHF. Here the CDR3 DNA reads TGCGCCAGCAGCTTGGATGGGGACTATAGCAATCAGCCCCAGCATTTT.

Many counts were recorded for this clonotype. V and J are TRBV6-6 and TRBJ2-1; 11 bases match TRBD2. Germline-derived CDR1 and CDR2 are MNHNY and SVGAGI (reference sequence). V dropped 2 bases and J dropped 5; count of bases not matched to a gene: 5. The CDR3 has 16 residues. CDR3: CASSYGGLAEHNEQFF. The CDR3 bases are TGTGCCAGCAGTTACGGGGGACTAGCGGAACACAATGAGCAGTTCTTC.

This clonotype was counted a few times. V is TRBV6-1 and J is TRBJ2-1; TRBD2 agrees at 9 bases. The trim removed 11 bases at V and 4 bases at J, leaving 6 bases unmatched. There are 13 residues in the CDR3. Germline loops: CDR1 MNHNS, CDR2 SASEGT. CDR3 protein: CAAGTSRYNEQFF. The CDR3 coding sequence is TGTGCCGCCGGGACTAGCAGATACAATGAGCAGTTCTTC.

This clonotype was picked up many times. This sequence joins TRBV3-1 and TRBJ1-2; 10 positions match TRBD1. Germline lookup yields CDR1 LGHDT and CDR2 YNNKEL (reference sequence). The J segment lost 2 bases and the V segment lost 3 bases, leaving 6 bases of the junction unmatched. The CDR3 length is 16 residues. This CDR3 is CASSQNTGQGNYGYTF. The CDR3 nucleotides are TGTGCCAGCAGCCAGAACACGGGACAGGGGAACTATGGCTACACCTTC.

In its sample, this clonotype was seen a few times. The V and J genes are TRBV20-1 and TRBJ1-2, with D hard to call. V lost 3 bases and J lost 4, with 9 bases in between. The V gene's germline CDR1 is DFQATT and CDR2 SNEGSKA (reference sequence). CDR3 length: 12 residues. The CDR3 spells CSASDPPYGYTF. CDR3 sequence (DNA): TGCAGTGCTAGCGACCCCCCCTATGGCTACACCTTC.

This clonotype was counted at least ten times. V usage is TRBV6-1 and J usage is TRBJ2-5, with TRBD2 matching 8 bases. The trim removed 7 bases at V and 2 bases at J, leaving 12 bases unmatched. Germline CDR1 reads MNHNS; CDR2 reads SASEGT. CDR3 length equals 16 residues. The DNA for the CDR3 is TGTGCCAGCACCCCTGTGGGTAGCGGGAATCAAGAGACCCAGTACTTC. Protein: CASTPVGSGNQETQYF.

In its sample, this clonotype was seen many times. The CDR3 nucleotides read TGTGCCAGCAGGGGAACTAGCGGGAGGGCGAATGAGCAGTTCTTC. Its protein product is CASRGTSGRANEQFF. The chain joins TRBV6-1 to TRBJ2-1; 13 positions agree with TRBD2. J gave up 7 bases and V 6 bases, and 6 bases lay outside the gene matches. Germline CDR1 reads MNHNS; CDR2 reads SASEGT. The CDR3 is 15 amino acids.

The rearrangement uses TRBV24-1 and TRBJ2-1, with a possible D match to TRBD1 (5 bases). Trimming pared 4 bases from V and 7 bases from J, leaving 13 bases between. The CDR3 loop spans 14 amino acids. Germline CDR1 and CDR2: KGHDR and SFDVKD. The CDR3 coding sequence is TGTGCCACCAGTGACCCCGGCAGGGCGAATGAGCAGTTCTTC. Its protein is CATSDPGRANEQFF.

As to this clonotype: Its ends do not fully match the called genes, so a read error is possible. The chain employs TRBV7-7 and TRBJ2-5, with D possibly matching TRBD2 (5 bases). The CDR3 has 14 amino acids. Per germline, CDR1 SSHAT and CDR2 FNYEAQ (reference sequence). The CDR3 loop is CASSARALGETQYF. The DNA of the CDR3 is TGTGCTAGCAGCGCGCGGGCCCTGGGAGAGACCCAGTACTTC.

V usage is TRBV5-1 and J usage is TRBJ2-3; D uncertain. V lost 5 bases to trimming and J lost 6 bases, with 10 bases between them. CDR3 length: 12 amino acids. CDR1 SGHRS and CDR2 YFSETQ come from the germline V gene. The CDR3 loop reads CASRSLGDTQYF. The CDR3 bases are TGCGCCAGCAGAAGCCTAGGGGATACGCAGTATTTT. The full variable domain, its missing parts supplied by reference TRBV5-1 and TRBJ2-3, is KAGVTQTPRYLIKTRGQQVTLSCSPISGHRSVSWYQQTPGQGLQFLFEYFSETQRNKGNFPGRFSGRQFSNSRSEMNVSTLELGDSALYLCASRSLGDTQYFGPGTRLTVL.